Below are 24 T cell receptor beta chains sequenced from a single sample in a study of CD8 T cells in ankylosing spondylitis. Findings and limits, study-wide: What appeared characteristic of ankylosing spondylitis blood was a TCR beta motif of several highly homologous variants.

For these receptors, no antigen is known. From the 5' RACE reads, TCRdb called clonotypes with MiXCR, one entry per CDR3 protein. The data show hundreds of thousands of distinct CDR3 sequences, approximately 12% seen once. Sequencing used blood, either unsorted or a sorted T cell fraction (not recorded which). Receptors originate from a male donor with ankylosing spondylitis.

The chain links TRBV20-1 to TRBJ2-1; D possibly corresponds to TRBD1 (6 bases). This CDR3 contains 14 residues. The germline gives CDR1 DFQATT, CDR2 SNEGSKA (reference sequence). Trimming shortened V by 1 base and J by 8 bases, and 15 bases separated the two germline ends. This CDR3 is CSARVGGPEHEQFF. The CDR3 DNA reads TGCAGTGCTAGAGTTGGGGGCCCTGAGCATGAGCAGTTCTTC.

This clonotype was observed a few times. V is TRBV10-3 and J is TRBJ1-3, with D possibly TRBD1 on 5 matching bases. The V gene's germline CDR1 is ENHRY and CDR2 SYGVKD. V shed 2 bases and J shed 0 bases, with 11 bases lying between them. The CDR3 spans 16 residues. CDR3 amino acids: CAISERGGNSGNTIYF. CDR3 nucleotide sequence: TGTGCCATCAGTGAGCGGGGGGGAAACTCTGGAAACACCATATATTTT.

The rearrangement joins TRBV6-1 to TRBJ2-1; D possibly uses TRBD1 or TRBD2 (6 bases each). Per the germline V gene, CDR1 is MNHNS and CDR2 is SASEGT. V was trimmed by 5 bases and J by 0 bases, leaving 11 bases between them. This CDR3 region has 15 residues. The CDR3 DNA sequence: TGTGCCAGCAGTCCTCGGGGGCGCTCCTACAATGAGCAGTTCTTC. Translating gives CASSPRGRSYNEQFF.

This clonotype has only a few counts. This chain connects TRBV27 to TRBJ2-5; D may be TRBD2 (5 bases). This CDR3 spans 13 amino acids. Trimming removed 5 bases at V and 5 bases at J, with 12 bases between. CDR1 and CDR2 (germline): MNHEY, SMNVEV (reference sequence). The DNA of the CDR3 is TGTGCCAGCAGTCCCTGGAGAGGGGAGACCCAGTACTTC. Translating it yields CASSPWRGETQYF.

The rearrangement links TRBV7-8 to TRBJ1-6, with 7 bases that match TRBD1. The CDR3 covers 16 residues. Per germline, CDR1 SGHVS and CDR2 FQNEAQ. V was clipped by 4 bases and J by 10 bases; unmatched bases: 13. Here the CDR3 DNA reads TGTGCCAGCAGCTCTGACAGGGCGAGGAAGGAATCACCCCTCCACTTT. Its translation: CASSSDRARKESPLHF.

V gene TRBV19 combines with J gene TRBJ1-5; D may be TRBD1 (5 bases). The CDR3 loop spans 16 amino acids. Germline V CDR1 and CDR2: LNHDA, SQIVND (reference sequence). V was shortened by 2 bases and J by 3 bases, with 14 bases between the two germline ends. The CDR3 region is CASSISGPSPNQPQHF. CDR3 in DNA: TGTGCCAGTAGTATATCGGGACCGAGCCCCAATCAGCCCCAGCATTTT.

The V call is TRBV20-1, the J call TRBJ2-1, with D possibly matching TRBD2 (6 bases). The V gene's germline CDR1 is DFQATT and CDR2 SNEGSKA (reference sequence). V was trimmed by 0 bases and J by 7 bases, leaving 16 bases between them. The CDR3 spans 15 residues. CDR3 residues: CSARDPWAGRNEQFF. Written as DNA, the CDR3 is TGCAGTGCTAGAGATCCATGGGCAGGGAGGAATGAGCAGTTCTTC.

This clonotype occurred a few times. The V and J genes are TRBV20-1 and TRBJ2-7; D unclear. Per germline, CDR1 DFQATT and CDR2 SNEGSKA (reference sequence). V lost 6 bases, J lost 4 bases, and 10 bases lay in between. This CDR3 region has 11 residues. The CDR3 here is CSAPRPYEQYF. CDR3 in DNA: TGCAGTGCCCCCCGGCCTTACGAGCAGTACTTC.

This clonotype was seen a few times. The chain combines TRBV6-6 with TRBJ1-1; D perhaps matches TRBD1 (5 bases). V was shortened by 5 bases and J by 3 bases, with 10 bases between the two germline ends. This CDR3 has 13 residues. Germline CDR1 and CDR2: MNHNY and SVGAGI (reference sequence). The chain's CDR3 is CASSRQRDTEAFF. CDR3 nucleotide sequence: TGTGCCAGCAGTCGACAGAGGGACACTGAAGCTTTCTTT.

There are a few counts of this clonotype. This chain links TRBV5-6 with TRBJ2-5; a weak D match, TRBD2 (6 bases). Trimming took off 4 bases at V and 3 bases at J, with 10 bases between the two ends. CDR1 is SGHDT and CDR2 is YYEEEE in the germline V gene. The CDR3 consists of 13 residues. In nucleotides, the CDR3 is TGTGCCAGCAGCATGGGGGGAGAAGAGACCCAGTACTTC. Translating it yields CASSMGGEETQYF.

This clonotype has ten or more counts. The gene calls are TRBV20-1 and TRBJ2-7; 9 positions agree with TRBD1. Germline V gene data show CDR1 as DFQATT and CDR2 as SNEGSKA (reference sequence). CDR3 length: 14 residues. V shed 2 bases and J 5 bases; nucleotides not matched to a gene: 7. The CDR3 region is CSARPGQGDHEQYF. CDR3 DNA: TGCAGTGCTAGACCGGGACAGGGTGATCACGAGCAGTACTTC.

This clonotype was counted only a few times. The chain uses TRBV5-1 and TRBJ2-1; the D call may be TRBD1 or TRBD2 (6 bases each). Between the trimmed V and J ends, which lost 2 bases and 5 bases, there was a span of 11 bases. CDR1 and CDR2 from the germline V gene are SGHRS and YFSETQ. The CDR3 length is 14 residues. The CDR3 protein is CASSFTGADNEQFF. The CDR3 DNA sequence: TGCGCCAGCAGCTTTACGGGGGCAGACAATGAGCAGTTCTTC.

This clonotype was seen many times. The CDR3 bases are TGTGCCAGCAGCCCGCGGGCAGGCCGGTACCAAGAGACCCAGTACTTC. Protein: CASSPRAGRYQETQYF. This chain links TRBV4-2 with TRBJ2-5; weak D call: TRBD2 (5 bases). Per germline, CDR1 LGHNA and CDR2 YNFKEQ. V shed 4 bases and J shed 0 bases, with 15 bases lying between them. This CDR3 region has 16 residues.

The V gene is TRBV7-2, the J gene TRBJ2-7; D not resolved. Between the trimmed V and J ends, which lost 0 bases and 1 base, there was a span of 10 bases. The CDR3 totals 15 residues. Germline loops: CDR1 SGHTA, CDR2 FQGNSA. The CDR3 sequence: CASSLASSSSYEQYF. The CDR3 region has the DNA TGTGCCAGCAGCTTAGCCAGTTCCAGTTCCTACGAGCAGTACTTC. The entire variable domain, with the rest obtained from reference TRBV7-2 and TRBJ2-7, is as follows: GAGVSQSPSNKVTEKGKDVELRCDPISGHTALYWYRQSLGQGLEFLIYFQGNSAPDKSGLPSDRFSAERTGGSVSTLTIQRTQQEDSAVYLCASSLASSSSYEQYFGPGTRLTVT.

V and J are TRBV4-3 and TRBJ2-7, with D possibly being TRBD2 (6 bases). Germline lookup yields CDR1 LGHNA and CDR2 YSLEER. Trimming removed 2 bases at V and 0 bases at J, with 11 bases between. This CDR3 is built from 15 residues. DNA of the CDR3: TGCGCCAGCAGCCAAATAGCGGTGAGCTCCTACGAGCAGTACTTC. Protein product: CASSQIAVSSYEQYF.

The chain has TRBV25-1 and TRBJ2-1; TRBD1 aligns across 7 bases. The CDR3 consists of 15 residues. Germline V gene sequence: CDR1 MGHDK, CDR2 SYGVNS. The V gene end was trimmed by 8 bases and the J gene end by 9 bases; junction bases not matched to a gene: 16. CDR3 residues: CASPLDRVIRGEQFF. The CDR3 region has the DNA TGTGCCAGCCCCCTAGACAGGGTGATACGTGGTGAGCAGTTCTTC.

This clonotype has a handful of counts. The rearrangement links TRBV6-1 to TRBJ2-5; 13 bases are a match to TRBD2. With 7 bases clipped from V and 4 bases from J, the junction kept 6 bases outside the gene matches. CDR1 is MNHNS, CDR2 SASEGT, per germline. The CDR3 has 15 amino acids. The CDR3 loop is CASTTSGRERETQYF. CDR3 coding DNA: TGTGCCAGCACCACTAGCGGGAGGGAGAGAGAGACCCAGTACTTC.

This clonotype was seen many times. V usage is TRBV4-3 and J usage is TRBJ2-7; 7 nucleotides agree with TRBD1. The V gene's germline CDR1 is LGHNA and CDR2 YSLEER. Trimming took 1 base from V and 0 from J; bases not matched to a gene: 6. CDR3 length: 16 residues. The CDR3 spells CASSQGLTGPSYEQYF. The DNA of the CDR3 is TGCGCCAGCAGCCAAGGATTGACAGGGCCCTCCTACGAGCAGTACTTC.

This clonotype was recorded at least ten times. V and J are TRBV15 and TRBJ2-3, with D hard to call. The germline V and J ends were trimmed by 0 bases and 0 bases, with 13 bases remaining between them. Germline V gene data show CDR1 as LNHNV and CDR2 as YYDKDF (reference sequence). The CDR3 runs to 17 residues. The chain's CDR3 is CATSRDRAPRSTDTQYF. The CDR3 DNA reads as TGTGCCACCAGCAGAGATAGGGCACCGAGGAGCACAGATACGCAGTATTTT. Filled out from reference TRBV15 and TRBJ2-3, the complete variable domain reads DAMVIQNPRYQVTQFGKPVTLSCSQTLNHNVMYWYQQKSSQAPKLLFHYYDKDFNNEADTPDNFQSRRPNTSFCFLDIRSPGLGDTAMYLCATSRDRAPRSTDTQYFGPGTRLTVL.

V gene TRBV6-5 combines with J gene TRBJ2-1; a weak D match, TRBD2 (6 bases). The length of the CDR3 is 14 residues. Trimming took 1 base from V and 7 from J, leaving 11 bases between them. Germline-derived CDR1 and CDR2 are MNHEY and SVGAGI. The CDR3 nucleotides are TGTGCCAGCAGTTACTTTGGGACTGCTAATGAGCAGTTCTTC. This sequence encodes CASSYFGTANEQFF.

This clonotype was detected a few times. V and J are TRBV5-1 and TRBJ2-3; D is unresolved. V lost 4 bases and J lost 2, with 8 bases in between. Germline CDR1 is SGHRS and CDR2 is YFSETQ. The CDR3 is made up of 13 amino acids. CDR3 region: CASSPATTDTQYF. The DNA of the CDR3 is TGCGCCAGCAGCCCGGCGACCACAGATACGCAGTATTTT.

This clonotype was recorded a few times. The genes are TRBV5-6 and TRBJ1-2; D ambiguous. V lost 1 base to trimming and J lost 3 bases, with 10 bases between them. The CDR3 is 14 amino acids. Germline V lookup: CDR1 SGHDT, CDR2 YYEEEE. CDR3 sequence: CASSLLSTDYGYTF. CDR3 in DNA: TGTGCCAGCAGCTTGTTGTCTACAGACTATGGCTACACCTTC. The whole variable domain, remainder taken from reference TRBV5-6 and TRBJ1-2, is DAGVTQSPTHLIKTRGQQVTLRCSPKSGHDTVSWYQQALGQGPQFIFQYYEEEERQRGNFPDRFSGHQFPNYSSELNVNALLLGDSALYLCASSLLSTDYGYTFGSGTRLTVV.

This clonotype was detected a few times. The CDR3 DNA follows: TGTGCCAGCAGTGACTCTACAGGGGGAGGGACCCAGTACTTC. This codes for CASSDSTGGGTQYF. This chain links TRBV6-4 with TRBJ2-5; 8 positions match TRBD1. Germline CDR1 MRHNA, CDR2 SNTAGT. The ends lost 0 bases at V and 7 bases at J; junction bases unmatched: 4. This CDR3 has 14 amino acids.

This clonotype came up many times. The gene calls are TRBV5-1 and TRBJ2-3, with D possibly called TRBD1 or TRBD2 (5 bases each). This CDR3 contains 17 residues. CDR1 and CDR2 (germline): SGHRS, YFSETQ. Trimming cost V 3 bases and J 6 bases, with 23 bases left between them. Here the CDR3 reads CASSSSPGRSTPDTQYF. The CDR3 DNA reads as TGCGCCAGCAGCTCTTCGCCGGGACGCTCCACTCCGGATACGCAGTATTTT.